A selection of T cell receptor beta chains follows, all from one sample in a study of T cells expressing NK-cell markers. Using the 5' RACE reads, TCRdb records one entry per CDR3 protein without DNA. The sample holds some 600,000 distinct CDR3 sequences. Sequencing was done on a sample of blood T cells: a sorted CD56 or NKG2C T cell subset, CD4+ or CD8+ T cells, or bulk PBMC T cells (not recorded which). The receptors come from a man aged 18 to 30 in good health. Each CDR3 is given with its conserved first and last residue.

TRBJ2-1 TRBV18 CASSLLAASYNEQFF
TRBJ2-7 TRBV11-3 CASSLAPGPYEQYF
TRBJ2-2 TRBV15 CATSSGLAGGGLFF
TRBJ2-1 TRBV12-3/TRBV12-4 CASSLFRPARDNEQFF
TRBJ2-1 TRBV29-1 CSVEAAGYNEQFF
TRBJ2-1 TRBV4-1 CASSPQRGDNEQFF
TRBJ1-2 TRBV10-3 CAISGDRDPSYGYTF
TRBJ2-1 TRBV15 CATSRDFITGPFF
TRBJ1-1 TRBV2 CASIGGTEAFF
TRBJ2-7 TRBV7-2 CASSLGGTGGAEQYF
TRBJ1-1 TRBV5-1 CASSLETGGEAFF
TRBJ2-3 TRBV5-5 CASSRTSSTDTQYF
TRBJ1-2 TRBV29-1 CSVVWEDGYTF
TRBJ2-1 TRBV27 CASSAKQGAQYNEQFF
TRBJ2-1 TRBV10-3 CAIRQAGGRDNEQFF
TRBJ2-5 TRBV11-2 CASSFIGGFQETQYF
TRBJ2-1 TRBV20-1 CSASPGINVNEQFF
TRBJ2-1 TRBV5-4 CASSTVAGGRNEQFF
TRBJ2-1 TRBV5-6 CASSISAGVSNEQFF
TRBJ2-1 TRBV5-1 CASSARLAGDNYNEQFF
TRBJ1-1 TRBV6-2/TRBV6-3 CASSYDRFGAFF
TRBJ1-5 TRBV28 CASSFDANQPQHF
TRBJ1-5 TRBV20-1 CSARDDQGKGQPQHF
TRBJ2-3 TRBV11-2 CASSIAGGSTDTQYF
TRBJ1-2 TRBV4-1 CASSQADRSYGYTF
TRBJ1-2 TRBV10-3 CAISESGPKGYTF
TRBJ2-5 TRBV7-2 CASSFFRGTAETQYF
TRBJ2-2 TRBV5-1 CASSLGRALGTGELFF
TRBJ2-4 TRBV6-5 CASSYGIAVGSNIQYF
TRBJ1-1 TRBV6-1 CASRPVLLNTEAFF
TRBJ2-2 TRBV3-1 CASSQVPGKDRGATGELFF
TRBJ1-4 TRBV7-8 CASSETLSNEKLFF
TRBJ2-1 TRBV6-2/TRBV6-3 CASSRAGGPYNEQFF
TRBJ1-5 TRBV5-1 CASSLEGSGNEPQHF
TRBJ2-5 TRBV4-2 CASSQGLAGAYQETQYF
TRBJ1-1 TRBV9 CASSPGRTNTEAFF
TRBJ2-4 TRBV11-1 CASSSGDRPTILAKNIQYF